The 27 T cell receptor beta chains in this list originate from one sample, sequenced in a study of blood T cell repertoires in COVID-19. The table came from immunoSEQ multiplex PCR; TCRdb's copy has only in-frame clones and leaves some out. The sample records over 150,000 clones, roughly 88% being singletons. The specimen was peripheral blood. The receptors were sampled from a man at least 80 years old with COVID-19, enrolled during active disease.

The count of this clone is one. The chain carries TRBV6-5 and TRBJ1-3; D is uncertain. Trimming took off 5 bases at V and 0 bases at J, with 5 bases between the two ends. Germline V gives CDR1 MNHEY, CDR2 SVGAGI. The CDR3 is 13 residues long. CDR3 sequence: CASSPVSGNTIYF. The CDR3 nucleotides read TGTGCCAGCAGTCCGGTCTCTGGAAACACCATATATTTT.

The chain recombines TRBV1 with TRBJ2-3; the D call in the table, TRBD2, was not verified against the DNA. TRBV1 is a listed pseudogene. The CDR3 is 18 residues long. CDR3 residues: CTSSQLGLAGGRTDTQYF. Written as DNA, the CDR3 is TGCACCAGCAGCCAACTTGGACTAGCGGGGGGGCGGACAGATACGCAGTATTTT.

The chain links TRBV18 to TRBJ1-4; no reliable D call. The CDR3 runs 14 residues. The germline gives CDR1 KGHSH, CDR2 LQKENI. The ends were cut back, 4 bases at V and 3 bases at J, with 9 bases in the middle. In DNA, the CDR3 is TGTGCCAGCTCACGTTTAGGAGCTAATGAAAAACTGTTTTTT. Encoded protein: CASSRLGANEKLFF.

This chain links TRBV5-6 with TRBJ2-1; D perhaps matches TRBD2 (5 bases). CDR1 SGHDT and CDR2 YYEEEE come from the germline V gene. The CDR3 totals 15 residues. V lost 0 bases, J lost 8 bases, and 15 bases lay in between. CDR3 residues: CASSLDWGAGDEQFF. The CDR3 coding sequence is TGTGCCAGCAGCTTGGACTGGGGAGCCGGCGATGAGCAGTTCTTC. Drawing the rest from reference TRBV5-6 and TRBJ2-1, the complete variable domain is DAGVTQSPTHLIKTRGQQVTLRCSPKSGHDTVSWYQQALGQGPQFIFQYYEEEERQRGNFPDRFSGHQFPNYSSELNVNALLLGDSALYLCASSLDWGAGDEQFFGPGTRLTVL.

This chain connects TRBV6-5 to TRBJ2-5, with D tentatively TRBD1 (5 bases). The length of the CDR3 is 15 residues. Germline lookup yields CDR1 MNHEY and CDR2 SVGAGI. V lost 5 bases to trimming and J lost 2 bases, with 15 bases between them. CDR3 protein: CASSPTPRTQETQYF. The DNA of the CDR3 is TGTGCCAGCAGTCCCACACCCAGGACACAAGAGACCCAGTACTTC.

The V and J genes are TRBV11-2 and TRBJ1-2; perhaps TRBD1 as D (6 bases). Per germline, CDR1 SGHAT and CDR2 FQNNGV. V was pared by 10 bases and J by 5 bases, with 26 bases between. This CDR3 has 16 amino acids. Here the CDR3 DNA reads TGTGCCACCCAGGGGTCAGCCAGGGGCGCTTCATATGGCTACACCTTC. It is translated as CATQGSARGASYGYTF.

The chain combines TRBV19 with TRBJ2-4; 8 bases are shared with TRBD1. With 6 bases clipped from V and 2 bases from J, the junction kept 6 bases outside the gene matches. The CDR3 loop spans 15 amino acids. Germline V gene data show CDR1 as LNHDA and CDR2 as SQIVND (reference sequence). The CDR3 DNA reads TGTGCCAGTAGGAGGACAGGGAGTCCCAAAAACATTCAGTACTTC. As protein: CASRRTGSPKNIQYF. The full variable domain, rest sourced from reference TRBV19 and TRBJ2-4, is DGGITQSPKYLFRKEGQNVTLSCEQNLNHDAMYWYRQDPGQGLRLIYYSQIVNDFQKGDIAEGYSVSREKKESFPLTVTSAQKNPTAFYLCASRRTGSPKNIQYFGAGTRLSVL.

The chain recombines TRBV24-1 with TRBJ2-7, with 9 positions matching TRBD1. CDR3 length: 14 residues. With V trimmed by 0 bases and J by 9 bases, 5 bases remained unmatched. The germline V gene encodes CDR1 KGHDR and CDR2 SFDVKD. CDR3 protein: CATSDLRTGAGQYF. CDR3 DNA: TGTGCCACCAGTGATTTGCGGACAGGGGCCGGGCAGTACTTC.

V is TRBV7-9 and J is TRBJ1-3; D is uncertain. Germline V lookup: CDR1 SEHNR, CDR2 FQNEAQ (reference sequence). This CDR3 spans 14 amino acids. V was trimmed by 1 base and J by 6 bases, leaving 10 bases between them. In DNA form, the CDR3 reads TGTGCCAGCAGCTTAGTGGCCTTGAAAAACACCATATATTTT. As protein: CASSLVALKNTIYF. The whole variable domain, filled in from reference TRBV7-9 and TRBJ1-3, reads DTGVSQNPRHKITKRGQNVTFRCDPISEHNRLYWYRQTLGQGPEFLTYFQNEAQLEKSRLLSDRFSAERPKGSFSTLEIQRTEQGDSAMYLCASSLVALKNTIYFGEGSWLTVV.

The rearrangement links TRBV5-1 to TRBJ1-5; 7 nucleotides agree with TRBD1. The CDR3 runs 15 residues. Germline trimming cut 4 bases from V and 5 bases from J; bases unmatched to any gene: 9. CDR1 and CDR2 from the germline V gene are SGHRS and YFSETQ. CDR3 DNA sequence: TGCGCCAGCAGCCTACGAACAGGGGACGATCAGCCCCAGCATTTT. It is translated as CASSLRTGDDQPQHF. The full variable domain, completed using reference TRBV5-1 and TRBJ1-5, is KAGVTQTPRYLIKTRGQQVTLSCSPISGHRSVSWYQQTPGQGLQFLFEYFSETQRNKGNFPGRFSGRQFSNSRSEMNVSTLELGDSALYLCASSLRTGDDQPQHFGDGTRLSIL.

CDR3: CAGGQGLDTEAFF. In DNA, the CDR3 is TGTGCCGGGGGACAGGGGTTGGACACTGAAGCTTTCTTT. The chain recombines TRBV9 with TRBJ1-1, with TRBD1 matching over 10 bases. Germline CDR1 SGDLS, CDR2 YYNGEE. After removal of 10 bases from V and 3 bases from J, the junction contained 6 bases not matched to a gene. The length of the CDR3 is 13 residues.

Of note for this clone: The sample holds other DNA sequences that translate to the same CDR3. The chain has TRBV7-8 and TRBJ2-7; 7 bases match TRBD1. Trimming at V came to 6 bases and at J to 4 bases, leaving 9 bases not matched to a gene. The CDR3 runs 14 residues. CDR1 and CDR2 (germline): SGHVS, FQNEAQ. This CDR3 is CASSFSRDSYEQYF. CDR3 in DNA: TGTGCCAGCAGTTTTAGTCGGGACAGTTACGAGCAGTACTTC.

This clone was seen a few times. The rearrangement links TRBV3-1 (or the pseudogene TRBV3-2) to TRBJ1-2; D gene ambiguous. The germline V gene encodes CDR1 LGHDT and CDR2 YNNKEL (reference sequence). The V gene lost 1 base and the J gene lost 6 bases, with 6 bases spanning the gap. This CDR3 is built from 12 residues. CDR3: CASSQVRHGYTF. The DNA for the CDR3 is TGTGCCAGCAGCCAAGTGCGGCATGGCTACACCTTC.

This chain uses TRBV5-5 with TRBJ1-1, with unresolved D. V lost 4 bases, J lost 7 bases, and 8 bases lay in between. The CDR3 totals 11 residues. CDR1 is SGHKS, CDR2 YYEKEE, per germline (reference sequence). CDR3 amino acids: CASSQSVEAFF. The CDR3 DNA sequence: TGTGCCAGCAGCCAATCGGTTGAAGCTTTCTTT.

The chain employs TRBV6-2 or TRBV6-3 and TRBJ2-3; 8 bases map to TRBD1. Unmatched junction bases numbered 10, after V lost 4 bases and J lost 4 bases. Germline loops: CDR1 MNHEY, CDR2 SVGEGT. This CDR3 has 16 amino acids. CDR3 region: CASSFRGRSGPDTQYF. The CDR3 nucleotides read TGTGCCAGCAGTTTCAGGGGGCGATCTGGCCCAGATACGCAGTATTTT.

The gene calls are TRBV3-1 (or the pseudogene TRBV3-2) and TRBJ2-7; 8 bases map to TRBD1. The CDR3 extends over 15 amino acids. Germline V gene lookup returns CDR1 LGHDT and CDR2 YNNKEL (reference sequence). V was pared by 1 base and J by 4 bases, with 6 bases of the junction left unmatched. The CDR3 sequence is CASSQALDRVYEQYF. The CDR3 DNA reads TGTGCCAGCAGCCAAGCCCTGGACAGGGTGTACGAGCAGTACTTC.

The chain links TRBV3-1 (or the pseudogene TRBV3-2) to TRBJ1-2, with D unclear. Germline V gene data show CDR1 as LGHDT and CDR2 as YNNKEL (reference sequence). Trimming removed 1 base at V and 5 bases at J, with 8 bases between. CDR3 length: 13 residues. The CDR3 sequence: CASSQGRGYGYTF. The DNA of the CDR3 is TGTGCCAGCAGCCAAGGGAGAGGGTATGGCTACACCTTC.

Only a few counts were recorded for this clone. This chain links TRBV6-2 or TRBV6-3 with TRBJ2-1; 12 bases map to TRBD2. Germline CDR1 is MNHEY and CDR2 is SVGEGT. This CDR3 spans 16 amino acids. V was clipped by 5 bases and J by 2 bases; unmatched bases: 4. CDR3 in amino acids: CASSLLAGGTYNEQFF. CDR3 nucleotide sequence: TGTGCCAGCAGTCTCCTAGCGGGGGGGACCTACAATGAGCAGTTCTTC.

The J gene is TRBJ2-5, the V gene TRBV11-3, with 8 nucleotides matching TRBD2. Germline CDR1 is SGHNT and CDR2 is YENEEA. Trimming removed 5 bases from V and 5 bases from J; junction bases left unmatched: 10. The CDR3 is 15 amino acids. CDR3 DNA sequence: TGTGCCAGCAGCCGGGAGGGGACCTGGGTTGAGACCCAGTACTTC. This codes for CASSREGTWVETQYF.

This sequence joins TRBV28 and TRBJ1-2; D call uncertain. CDR1 MDHEN and CDR2 SYDVKM come from the germline V gene. Between the trimmed V and J ends, which lost 8 bases and 7 bases, there was a span of 17 bases. The CDR3 sequence is 13 residues long. Here the CDR3 reads CASLNPGGSGYTF. The CDR3 DNA is TGTGCCAGCCTCAATCCGGGCGGGTCTGGCTACACCTTC.

The chain employs TRBV2 and TRBJ1-1; a possible D gene is TRBD1 (5 bases). Germline-derived CDR1 and CDR2 are SNHLY and FYNNEI. Trimming left V 3 bases short and J 5 bases short, with 13 bases between. CDR3 length: 14 residues. CDR3 sequence (DNA): TGTGCCAGCAGTGAGGACAAGGTGGTGACTGAAGCTTTCTTT. Amino acid sequence: CASSEDKVVTEAFF.

The chain uses TRBV6-5 and TRBJ1-1; TRBD1 agrees at 7 bases. The CDR3 spans 15 residues. Germline CDR1 and CDR2: MNHEY and SVGAGI. The V segment lost 7 bases and the J segment 1 base; nucleotides outside the gene matches: 9. The CDR3 region has the DNA TGTGCCAGCAAATCTGAGGGGGCCGGGAACACTGAAGCTTTCTTT. Translated: CASKSEGAGNTEAFF.

The V call is TRBV27, the J call TRBJ2-3; 9 nucleotides line up with TRBD2. V dropped 3 bases and J dropped 2; count of bases not matched to a gene: 18. CDR3 length equals 20 residues. The germline V gene encodes CDR1 MNHEY and CDR2 SMNVEV (reference sequence). The DNA for the CDR3 is TGTGCCAGCAGTTTCATCGGGCGGGGGGGTACTCCCCTAAACACAGATACGCAGTATTTT. Translation: CASSFIGRGGTPLNTDTQYF.

The V call is TRBV5-5, the J call TRBJ2-2; 12 bases align to TRBD1. Germline CDR1 reads SGHKS; CDR2 reads YYEKEE (reference sequence). V lost 7 bases, J lost 1 base, and 8 bases stayed unmatched. CDR3 length: 17 amino acids. CDR3 coding DNA: TGTGCCAGCCAAACCGGGACAGGGGGCCTGAACACCGGGGAGCTGTTTTTT. It translates to CASQTGTGGLNTGELFF.

The chain combines TRBV12-2 with TRBJ1-1; the table's D call TRBD1 went unverified against the DNA. TRBV12-2 counts as a pseudogene. CDR3 length: 16 amino acids. The CDR3 here is CASRLGRQGPNTEAFF. The CDR3 DNA follows: TGTGCAAGTCGCTTAGGGAGACAGGGGCCGAACACTGAAGCTTTCTTT.

The chain links TRBV5-5 to TRBJ1-1; the D is unclear. This CDR3 is 12 amino acids long. V gave up 0 bases and J gave up 5 bases, with 5 bases separating them. CDR1 and CDR2 from the germline V gene are SGHKS and YYEKEE (reference sequence). The CDR3 DNA reads TGTGCCAGCAGCTTGGACACGACTGAAGCTTTCTTT. Protein: CASSLDTTEAFF. Based on the CDR3 plus reference TRBV5-5 and TRBJ1-1, the full variable domain is DAGVTQSPTHLIKTRGQQVTLRCSPISGHKSVSWYQQVLGQGPQFIFQYYEKEERGRGNFPDRFSARQFPNYSSELNVNALLLGDSALYLCASSLDTTEAFFGQGTRLTVV.

This clone appeared once. The chain recombines TRBV7-2 with TRBJ1-5; possible D gene TRBD1, 5 bases. The germline gives CDR1 SGHTA, CDR2 FQGNSA. This CDR3 is 15 amino acids long. Trimming removed 2 bases at V and 4 bases at J, with 12 bases between. CDR3 nucleotide sequence: TGTGCCAGCAGCTTATTCCAGGGTCAGAATCAGCCCCAGCATTTT. This encodes CASSLFQGQNQPQHF.